This T cell receptor beta chain was sequenced for a study of Tregs in tolerant kidney transplant recipients. Study-level results: Tregs expanded with activated donor B cells seemed most donor-specific. No direct test of biological reproducibility was done here.

Mixed chimerism was transient after nonmyeloablative marrow transplants from related graft donors. Unstimulated Tregs (CD4+CD25+CD127-) and CD4+CD25- non-Tregs were sorted from PBMCs. CDR1 is MGHRA, CDR2 YSYEKL, per germline. V was pared by 2 bases and J by 7 bases, with 14 bases between. The CDR3 spans 14 residues. Details on this clone: Its antigen remains unknown.

The table came from immunoSEQ multiplex PCR; TCRdb's copy has only in-frame clones and leaves some out. The table lists tens of thousands of clones, over 85% of them singletons, with around 1.6% in the top ten. Material: CD4+ T cells from blood (PBMCs), obtained 12 months after the transplant. V and J are TRBV4-1 and TRBJ2-5, with D possibly TRBD2 on 5 matching bases. This receptor was obtained from a human patient who received a combined kidney and bone marrow transplant. Some T cells may be transferred from the graft donor. The CDR3 is CASSQIGLRRTQYF. CDR3 bases: TGCGCCAGCAGCCAAATCGGACTGAGACGGACCCAGTACTTC.